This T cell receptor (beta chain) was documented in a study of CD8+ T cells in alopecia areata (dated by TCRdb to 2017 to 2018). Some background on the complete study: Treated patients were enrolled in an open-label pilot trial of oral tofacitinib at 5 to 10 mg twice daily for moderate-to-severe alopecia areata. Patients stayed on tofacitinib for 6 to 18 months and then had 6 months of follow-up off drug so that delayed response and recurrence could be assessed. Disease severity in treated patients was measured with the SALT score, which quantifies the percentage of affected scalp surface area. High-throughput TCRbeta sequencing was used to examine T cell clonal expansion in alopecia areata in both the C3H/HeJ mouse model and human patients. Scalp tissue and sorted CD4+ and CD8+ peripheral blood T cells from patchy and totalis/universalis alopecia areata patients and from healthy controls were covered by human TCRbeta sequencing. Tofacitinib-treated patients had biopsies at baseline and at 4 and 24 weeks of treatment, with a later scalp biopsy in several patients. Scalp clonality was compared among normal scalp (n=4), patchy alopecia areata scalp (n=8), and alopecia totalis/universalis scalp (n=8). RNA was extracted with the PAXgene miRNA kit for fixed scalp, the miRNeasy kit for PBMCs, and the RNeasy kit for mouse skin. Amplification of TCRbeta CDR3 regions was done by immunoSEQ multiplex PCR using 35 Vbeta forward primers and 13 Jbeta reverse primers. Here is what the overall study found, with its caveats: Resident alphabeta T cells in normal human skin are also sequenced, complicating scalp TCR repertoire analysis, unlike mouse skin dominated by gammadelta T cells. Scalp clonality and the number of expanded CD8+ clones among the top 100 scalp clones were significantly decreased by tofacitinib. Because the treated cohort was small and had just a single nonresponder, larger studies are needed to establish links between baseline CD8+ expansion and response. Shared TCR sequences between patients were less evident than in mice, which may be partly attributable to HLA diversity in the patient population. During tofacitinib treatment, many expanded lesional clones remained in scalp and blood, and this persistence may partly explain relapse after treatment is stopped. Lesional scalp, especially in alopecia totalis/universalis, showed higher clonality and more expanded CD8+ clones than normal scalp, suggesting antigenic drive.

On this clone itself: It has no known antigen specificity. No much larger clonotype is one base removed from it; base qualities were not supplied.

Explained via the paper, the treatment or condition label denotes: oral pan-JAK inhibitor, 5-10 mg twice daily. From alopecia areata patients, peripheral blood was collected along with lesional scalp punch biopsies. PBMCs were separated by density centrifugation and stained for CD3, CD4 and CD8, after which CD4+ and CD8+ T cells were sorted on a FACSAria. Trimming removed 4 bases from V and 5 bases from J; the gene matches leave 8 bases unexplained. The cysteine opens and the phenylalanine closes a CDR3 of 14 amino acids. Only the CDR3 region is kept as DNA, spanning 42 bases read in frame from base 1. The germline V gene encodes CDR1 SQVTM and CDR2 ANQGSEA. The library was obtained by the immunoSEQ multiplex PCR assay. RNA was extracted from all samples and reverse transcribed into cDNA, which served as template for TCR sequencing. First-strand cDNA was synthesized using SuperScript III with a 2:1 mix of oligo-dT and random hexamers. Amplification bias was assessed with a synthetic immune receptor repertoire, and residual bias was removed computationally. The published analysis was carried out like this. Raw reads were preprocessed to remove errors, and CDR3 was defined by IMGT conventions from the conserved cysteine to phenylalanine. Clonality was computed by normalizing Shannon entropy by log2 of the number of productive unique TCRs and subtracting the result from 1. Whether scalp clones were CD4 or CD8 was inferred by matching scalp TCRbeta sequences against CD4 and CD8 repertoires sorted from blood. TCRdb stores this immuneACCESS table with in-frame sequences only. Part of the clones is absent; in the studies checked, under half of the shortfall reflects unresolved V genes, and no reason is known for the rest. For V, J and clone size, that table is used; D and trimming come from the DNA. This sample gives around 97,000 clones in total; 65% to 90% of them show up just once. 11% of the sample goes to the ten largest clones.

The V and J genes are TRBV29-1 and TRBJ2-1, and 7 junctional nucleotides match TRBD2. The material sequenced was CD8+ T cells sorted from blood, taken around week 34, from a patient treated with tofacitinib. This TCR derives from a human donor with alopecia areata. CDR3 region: CSVAGRSGNNEQFF. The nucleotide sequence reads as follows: TGCAGCGTTGCGGGTAGAAGCGGGAACAATGAGCAGTTCTTC.